These T cell receptor beta chains were read from a single sample in a study of blood T cell repertoires in COVID-19. The data were produced by immunoSEQ multiplex PCR, yet TCRdb's version contains in-frame clones alone and is incomplete. The sample records around 69,000 clones, 75% to 85% being singletons. Sequencing was done on a sample of peripheral blood. All receptors derive from a man aged 50-60 years with acute or convalescent COVID-19. The conserved cysteine and the conserved F or W are not part of the CDR3 here. The D gene is left open where the match is weak.

V gene: TRBV11-3
J gene: TRBJ1-1
D gene: TRBD1
CDR3 protein: ASSPGQGAEAF

V gene: TRBV6-5
J gene: TRBJ2-1
D gene: TRBD2
CDR3 protein: ASSSLGLVDNEQF

V gene: TRBV3-1/TRBV3-2
J gene: TRBJ2-1
D gene: TRBD2
CDR3 protein: ASSPRTSGGNEQF

V gene: TRBV27
J gene: TRBJ1-1
D gene: NA
CDR3 protein: ASSLSAFLGVTEAF

V gene: TRBV2
J gene: TRBJ1-3
D gene: NA
CDR3 protein: ASSEGGNTIY

V gene: TRBV11-3
J gene: TRBJ2-3
D gene: TRBD1
CDR3 protein: ASSLRQGRTDTQY

V gene: TRBV30
J gene: TRBJ1-5
D gene: NA
CDR3 protein: AWSVSGGNQPQH

V gene: TRBV7-9
J gene: TRBJ1-2
D gene: TRBD1
CDR3 protein: ASSLPGQGVKGYT

V gene: TRBV7-6
J gene: TRBJ1-5
D gene: NA
CDR3 protein: ASSPRQHNQPQH

V gene: TRBV5-1
J gene: TRBJ1-2
D gene: NA
CDR3 protein: ASSLDREVYGYT

V gene: TRBV5-1
J gene: TRBJ2-7
D gene: TRBD2
CDR3 protein: ASSLGVIGLAGGSYEQY

V gene: TRBV11-2
J gene: TRBJ1-1
D gene: NA
CDR3 protein: ASSLDREAAF

V gene: TRBV30
J gene: TRBJ1-1
D gene: NA
CDR3 protein: AWSEYGMNTEAF

V gene: TRBV2
J gene: TRBJ2-7
D gene: NA
CDR3 protein: ASTSGQGAFYEQY

V gene: TRBV11-3
J gene: TRBJ2-3
D gene: NA
CDR3 protein: ASSLVPGVGTDTQY

V gene: TRBV15
J gene: TRBJ2-5
D gene: TRBD1
CDR3 protein: ATSRTGGEETQY

V gene: TRBV13
J gene: TRBJ2-2
D gene: NA
CDR3 protein: ASSSRVGELF